This is a list of T cell receptor beta chains from one sample in a study of beta chain features in type 1 diabetes. TCRdb's table, derived via immunoSEQ multiplex PCR, lists solely in-frame clones and lacks some. Altogether some 700,000 clones are present, under 15% being singletons, with the ten largest covering approximately 0.022%. The sample was naive CD4+ T cells from blood. These TCRs come from a man aged 18 to 30 with type 1 diabetes. Each CDR3 is given with its conserved first and last residue. A D gene is named only where the DNA matches it firmly. Clone sizes are given selectively: once, few, many, or a class where the clone is expanded.

j_call v_call d_call clone_size cdr3_nt cdr3_aa
TRBJ1-2 TRBV30 - - TGTGCCTGGACGGGAGTTAACTATGGCTACACCTTC CAWTGVNYGYTF
TRBJ2-2 TRBV15 - - TGTGCCACCAGCAGAGATCGGTTCGGGGAGCTGTTTTTT CATSRDRFGELFF
TRBJ1-6 TRBV1 - - TGCACCAGCAGCCAAGAGGGTAATAATTCACCCCTCCACTTT CTSSQEGNNSPLHF
TRBJ2-5 TRBV2 - few TGTGCCAGCAGCTCAGCCTCCGCCACCCAGTACTTC CASSSASATQYF
TRBJ1-1 TRBV29-1 - few TGCAGCGTTGAAGAGCACACTGAAGCTTTCTTT CSVEEHTEAFF
TRBJ1-6 TRBV18 TRBD1 few TGTGCCAGCTCTTCCAAGACAGGGGTTTCACCCCTCCACTTT CASSSKTGVSPLHF
TRBJ2-2 TRBV6-5 - few TGTGCCAGCAGTTCTGCAGGGGAAGGCACCGGGGAGCTGTTTTTT CASSSAGEGTGELFF
TRBJ1-3 TRBV6-6 TRBD1 - TGTGCCAGCAGTCGTCCCGGGACAGGCGTCACCATATATTTT CASSRPGTGVTIYF
TRBJ2-5 TRBV9 - - TGTGCCAGCAGCGTAGGAGATTTGGGGACTTTCCAAGAGACCCAGTACTTC CASSVGDLGTFQETQYF
TRBJ2-3 TRBV5-4 - few TGTGCCAGCAGTTTCGCGGGGGCGGATACGCAGTATTTT CASSFAGADTQYF
TRBJ2-3 TRBV20-1 - - TGCAGTGCTAGAGGCGACAGGCCTCCTTTT CSARGDRPPF
TRBJ1-2 TRBV6-5 TRBD1 - TGTGCCAGCAGTTACACGCACGGGACAGAATATGGCTACACCTTC CASSYTHGTEYGYTF
TRBJ1-6 TRBV6-5 - few TGTGCCAGCAGGTTCCTTCCCGAGGACTTT CASRFLPEDF
TRBJ2-7 TRBV20-1 - few TGCAGTGCTAGAGATCGGAACGAGCAGTACTTC CSARDRNEQYF
TRBJ1-6 TRBV14 - - TGTGCCAGCAGCCTAACAGAGAGTTCACCCCTCCACTTT CASSLTESSPLHF
TRBJ1-5 TRBV7-8 TRBD1 few TGTGCCAGCGGGACAGGGAATCAGCCCCAGCATTTT CASGTGNQPQHF
TRBJ1-1 TRBV19 TRBD1 few TGTGCCAGTACCCCGACAGGGCAGAACACTGAAGCTTTCTTT CASTPTGQNTEAFF
TRBJ1-4 TRBV7-9 - few TGTGCCAGCAGCTCCCCCGCGGCAACCAATGAAAAACTGTTTTTT CASSSPAATNEKLFF
TRBJ1-1 TRBV5-1 TRBD1 few TGCGCCAGCAGCTTGGTAGGGACAGGACTTATGAACACTGAAGCTTTCTTT CASSLVGTGLMNTEAFF
TRBJ2-3 TRBV4-1 - - TGCGCCAGCAGCCCCCGGGCTAGCACAGATACGCAGTATTTT CASSPRASTDTQYF
TRBJ1-2 TRBV19 TRBD1 - TGTGCCAGTAGTTCCGGGACAGGGGGCCTCTTCTATGGCTACACCTTC CASSSGTGGLFYGYTF
TRBJ1-3 TRBV27 - - TGTGCCAGCGGACTGGGAAACACCATATATTTT CASGLGNTIYF
TRBJ2-2 TRBV9 - few TGTGCCAGCAGCGCAACCGGGGAGCTGTTTTTT CASSATGELFF
TRBJ1-1 TRBV30 - few TGTGCCTGGACGAGGGGGTTGAACACTGAAGCTTTCTTT CAWTRGLNTEAFF
TRBJ2-7 TRBV18 - - TGTGCCAGCTCACCAATCCCGCCAGGGCCTACCTACGAGCAGTACTTC CASSPIPPGPTYEQYF
TRBJ2-2 TRBV6-5 - few TGTGCCAGCAGTCAGATCCGGGACCCCACCGGGGAGCTGTTTTTT CASSQIRDPTGELFF
TRBJ2-3 TRBV7-2 - - TGTGCCAGCAGCTTAGCCCTAACGGACGGGATCACAGATACGCAGTATTTT CASSLALTDGITDTQYF
TRBJ1-2 TRBV7-9 TRBD1 - TGTGCCAGCAGCTTTGGACAGGGAGGAGGCTACACCTTC CASSFGQGGGYTF
TRBJ2-7 TRBV6-5 TRBD1 - TGTGCCACTGCACCCTGGACAGGCCCAGGTAGATGGCAGTACTTC CATAPWTGPGRWQYF
TRBJ2-6 TRBV9 - - TGTGCCAGCAGCGTGGGGGGGCCTGGGGCCAACGTCCTGACTTTC CASSVGGPGANVLTF
TRBJ2-5 TRBV27 TRBD2 - TGTGCCAGCAGTCCCTCATCTAGCGGGGCAGAGACCCAGTACTTC CASSPSSSGAETQYF
TRBJ1-2 TRBV7-2 - - TGTGCCAGCAGCTTACAGCTGCTGGAGGGCGGCTATGGCTACACCTTC CASSLQLLEGGYGYTF
TRBJ1-6 TRBV6-6 TRBD1 few TGTGCCAGCAGCACAGGGGCAGGGAATTCACCCCTCCACTTT CASSTGAGNSPLHF
TRBJ1-1 TRBV29-1 - - TGCAGCGTCATGGGACGGATGAACACTGAAGCTTTCTTT CSVMGRMNTEAFF
TRBJ1-3 TRBV4-1 - - TGCGCCAGCCGGACCTGGGGGGTAGGATACTCTGGAAACACCATATATTTT CASRTWGVGYSGNTIYF
TRBJ1-1 TRBV25-1 - few TGTGCCAGCAGTGAATATTTCAACACTGAAGCTTTCTTT CASSEYFNTEAFF
TRBJ2-2 TRBV4-1 - - TGCGCCAGCAGCCCCTACCGACTTGACAACACCGGGGAGCTGTTTTTT CASSPYRLDNTGELFF